This T cell receptor (beta chain) was retrieved from a study of identical twins. One entry per CDR3 protein results from TCRdb running MiXCR on the 5' RACE reads. The profile covers more than 650,000 distinct CDR3 sequences, with roughly 6% appearing a single time and approximately 1.6% taken by the ten largest. This clonotype was picked up a small number of times. Its antigen is not identified. Study-level findings and limits: Zero-insertion analyses could be partly confounded by invariant MAIT and iNKT cells. A cross-sectional statistical analysis, not follow-up of the same donors, supported the conclusions. Fewer insertions marked abundant cord blood beta clonotypes; young adult naive trended weakly, memory not at all.

Deletions cut 2 bases from V and 11 bases from J, with 12 bases between. The CDR3 is 12 amino acids. This chain connects TRBV12-3 or TRBV12-4 to TRBJ1-1; D perhaps matches TRBD1 (5 bases). The receptor comes from a man younger than 35 in good health. The sequenced material came from naive T cells sorted from blood. DNA for the CDR3: TGTGCCAGCAGTTTAAGTTCAGGGATCGCTTTCTTT. This sequence encodes CASSLSSGIAFF.